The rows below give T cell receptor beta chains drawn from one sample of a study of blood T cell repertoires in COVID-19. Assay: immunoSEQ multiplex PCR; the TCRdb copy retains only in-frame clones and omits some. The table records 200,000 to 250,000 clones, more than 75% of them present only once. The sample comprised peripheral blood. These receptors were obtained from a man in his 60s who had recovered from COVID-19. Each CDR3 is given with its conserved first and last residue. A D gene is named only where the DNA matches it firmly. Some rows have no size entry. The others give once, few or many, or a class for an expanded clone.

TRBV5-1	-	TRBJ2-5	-	CASALNRGETQYF	TGCGCCAGCGCCCTTAATAGGGGAGAGACCCAGTACTTC
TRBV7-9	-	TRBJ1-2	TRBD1	CASSLPDRGSYGYTF	TGTGCCAGCAGTCTACCGGACAGGGGGAGTTATGGCTACACCTTC
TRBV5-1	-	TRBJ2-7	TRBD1	CASSTGTDSYEQYF	TGCGCCAGCAGCACCGGGACAGACTCCTACGAGCAGTACTTC
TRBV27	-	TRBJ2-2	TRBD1	CASSRQGGFTGELFF	TGTGCCAGCAGTCGACAGGGGGGGTTCACCGGGGAGCTGTTTTTT
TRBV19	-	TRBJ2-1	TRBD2	CASSLLAGPQAEQFF	TGTGCCAGTAGTTTACTAGCGGGGCCCCAGGCTGAGCAGTTCTTC
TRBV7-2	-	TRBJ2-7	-	CASSLGGTQIGQYF	TGTGCCAGCAGCTTAGGGGGGACTCAAATTGGGCAGTACTTC
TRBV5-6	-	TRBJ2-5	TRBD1	CASSFDRGQETQYF	TGTGCCAGCAGTTTCGACAGGGGGCAAGAGACCCAGTACTTC
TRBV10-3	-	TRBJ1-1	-	CAISSNEGGRVEAFF	TGTGCCATCAGCTCGAACGAGGGGGGGCGAGTTGAAGCTTTCTTT
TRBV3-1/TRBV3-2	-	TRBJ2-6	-	CASSPRTEPSLGANVLTF	TGTGCCAGCAGCCCTCGGACAGAACCGTCTCTGGGGGCCAACGTCCTGACTTTC
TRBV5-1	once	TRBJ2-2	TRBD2	CASSRTGGGLAGGWTGELFF	TGCGCCAGCAGCCGCACAGGGGGCGGACTAGCGGGAGGCTGGACCGGGGAGCTGTTTTTT
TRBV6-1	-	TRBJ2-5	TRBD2	CASSDPWTSGGVGTQYF	TGTGCCAGCAGTGATCCCTGGACTAGCGGGGGGGTAGGGACCCAGTACTTC
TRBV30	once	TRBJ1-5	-	CAWDEGDNPFPPQHF	TGTGCCTGGGACGAGGGGGACAATCCCTTCCCGCCCCAGCATTTT
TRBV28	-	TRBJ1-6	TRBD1	CASSLEDRWASPLHF	TGTGCCAGCAGTTTAGAGGACAGGTGGGCTTCACCCCTCCACTTT
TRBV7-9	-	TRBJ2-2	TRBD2	CASSLWGLAGDTGELFF	TGTGCCAGCAGCTTATGGGGACTAGCGGGGGACACCGGGGAGCTGTTTTTT
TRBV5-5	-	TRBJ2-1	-	CASSLASIATHGEQFF	TGTGCCAGCAGCTTGGCCTCAATAGCGACGCATGGAGAGCAGTTCTTC
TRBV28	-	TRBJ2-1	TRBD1	CASRTGQARNEQFF	TGTGCCAGCAGAACGGGACAGGCTCGCAATGAGCAGTTCTTC
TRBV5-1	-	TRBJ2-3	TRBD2	CASSSSGGPIDTQYF	TGCGCCAGCAGCAGCTCGGGGGGGCCGATAGATACGCAGTATTTT
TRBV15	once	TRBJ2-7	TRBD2	CATSSRRGSYEQYF	TGTGCCACCAGCAGCAGGCGCGGGAGCTACGAGCAGTACTTC
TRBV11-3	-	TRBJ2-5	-	CASSEGTGIQETQYF	TGTGCCAGCAGCGAAGGAACGGGAATCCAAGAGACCCAGTACTTC
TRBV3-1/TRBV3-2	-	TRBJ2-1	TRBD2	CASSASTSGSYNEQFF	TGTGCCAGCAGCGCGTCGACTAGCGGGAGCTACAATGAGCAGTTCTTC
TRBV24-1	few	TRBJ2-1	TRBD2	CATSDPSGQYNEQFF	TGTGCCACCAGTGACCCTAGCGGGCAGTACAATGAGCAGTTCTTC
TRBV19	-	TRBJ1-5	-	CASSIVQVYNQPQHF	TGTGCCAGTAGTATAGTTCAGGTTTACAATCAGCCCCAGCATTTT
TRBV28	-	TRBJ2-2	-	CASHGTPISGELFF	TGTGCCAGTCACGGGACACCCATTAGCGGGGAGCTGTTTTTT
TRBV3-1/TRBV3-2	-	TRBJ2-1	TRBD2	CASSLSAGGSNEQFF	TGTGCCAGCAGCCTTTCTGCGGGGGGGAGCAATGAGCAGTTCTTC
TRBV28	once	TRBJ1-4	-	CASRPGGLADGEKLFF	TGTGCCAGCAGACCAGGAGGCTTGGCGGACGGTGAAAAACTGTTTTTT
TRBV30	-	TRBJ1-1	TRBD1	CAWSTLKDRTKGLSGIPEAFF	TGTGCCTGGAGTACCTTAAAGGACAGGACGAAGGGATTAAGCGGAATCCCTGAAGCTTTCTTT
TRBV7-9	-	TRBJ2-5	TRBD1	CASSLWGTGGRETQYF	TGTGCCAGCAGCTTATGGGGGACAGGGGGTCGAGAGACCCAGTACTTC
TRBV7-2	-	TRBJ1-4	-	CASSGDSALGGKLFF	TGTGCCAGCAGCGGTGACAGCGCCCTGGGTGGGAAACTGTTTTTT
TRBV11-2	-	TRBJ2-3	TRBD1	CASSRNQQGDTQYF	TGTGCCAGCAGCCGAAACCAACAGGGGGATACGCAGTATTTT
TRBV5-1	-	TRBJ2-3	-	CASSFGAGTSGGSAGTQYF	-
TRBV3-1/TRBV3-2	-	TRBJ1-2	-	CASSPSQGRRYGYTF	TGTGCCAGCAGCCCGTCCCAGGGGCGAAGGTATGGCTACACCTTC
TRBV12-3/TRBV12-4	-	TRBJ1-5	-	CASSLEANQPQHF	TGTGCCAGCAGTTTGGAGGCTAATCAGCCCCAGCATTTT
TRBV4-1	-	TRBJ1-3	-	CASSQYRVSGNTIYF	TGCGCCAGCAGCCAATACAGGGTGTCTGGAAACACCATATATTTT
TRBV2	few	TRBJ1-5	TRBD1	CASSFPGGLQPQHF	TGTGCCAGCAGCTTTCCAGGGGGCCTTCAGCCCCAGCATTTT
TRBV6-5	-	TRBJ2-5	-	CASVRRGQETQYF	TGTGCCAGCGTTAGGCGGGGCCAAGAGACCCAGTACTTC
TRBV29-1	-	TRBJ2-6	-	CSVEDPQSRVLTF	TGCAGCGTTGAAGATCCCCAGAGCAGGGTCCTGACTTTC
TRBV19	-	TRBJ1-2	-	CASRGAPGYGYTF	TGTGCCAGTAGGGGGGCTCCAGGCTATGGCTACACCTTC
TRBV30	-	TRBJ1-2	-	CAWSVRTVKNYGYTF	TGTGCCTGGAGTGTACGGACAGTTAAAAACTATGGCTACACCTTC
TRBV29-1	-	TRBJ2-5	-	CSVRERDTQETQYF	TGCAGCGTCCGGGAAAGGGACACCCAAGAGACCCAGTACTTC
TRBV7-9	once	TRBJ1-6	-	CASSSGFSSYNSPLHF	TGTGCCAGCAGTTCGGGGTTTTCCTCCTATAATTCACCCCTCCACTTT
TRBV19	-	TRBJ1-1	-	CAAGRDYAFF	TGTGCCGCGGGGCGGGATTATGCTTTCTTT
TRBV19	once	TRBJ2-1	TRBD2	CASSLYSGLAGTYNEQFF	TGTGCCAGTAGTCTGTATAGTGGACTAGCGGGGACCTACAATGAGCAGTTCTTC
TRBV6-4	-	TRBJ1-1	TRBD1	CAIVPTGGNTEAFF	TGTGCCATCGTCCCGACAGGGGGGAACACTGAAGCTTTCTTT
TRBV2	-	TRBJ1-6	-	CASSPKGGNSPLHF	TGTGCCAGCAGTCCCAAGGGAGGTAATTCACCCCTCCACTTT